This TCR beta chain originates from a study of vaccination effects on CD4 cells after COVID-19. Overall study findings and caveats: After vaccination of healthy people, only 1 of 255 vaccine-induced clones cross-reacted with common cold coronaviruses. Early timepoints after infection were absent, and convalescent patients were few in the study.

V shed 0 bases, J shed 1 base, and the junction held 1 base outside the gene matches. The CDR3 runs 15 residues. Germline CDR1 SGHRS, CDR2 YFSETQ. TCRdb's table, derived via immunoSEQ multiplex PCR, lists solely in-frame clones and lacks some. Of some 50,000 clones listed, 65% to 80% are singletons. Isolating CD4+ T cells followed 9 to 11 days of culture. Nobody among the vaccine recipients had prior SARS-CoV-2 infection (nucleocapsid antibodies were negative). About this clone itself: What it binds is not known.

The TCR originated in a human donor who received a COVID-19 vaccine. This chain joins TRBV5-1 and TRBJ2-3; 8 nucleotides line up with TRBD1. The sample here was CD4+ T cells from PBMCs cultured without peptide, taken before COVID-19 vaccination. For the CDR3, the DNA is TGCGCCAGCAGCTTGGAGGGACAGGGCACAGATACGCAGTATTTT. It specifies CASSLEGQGTDTQYF.